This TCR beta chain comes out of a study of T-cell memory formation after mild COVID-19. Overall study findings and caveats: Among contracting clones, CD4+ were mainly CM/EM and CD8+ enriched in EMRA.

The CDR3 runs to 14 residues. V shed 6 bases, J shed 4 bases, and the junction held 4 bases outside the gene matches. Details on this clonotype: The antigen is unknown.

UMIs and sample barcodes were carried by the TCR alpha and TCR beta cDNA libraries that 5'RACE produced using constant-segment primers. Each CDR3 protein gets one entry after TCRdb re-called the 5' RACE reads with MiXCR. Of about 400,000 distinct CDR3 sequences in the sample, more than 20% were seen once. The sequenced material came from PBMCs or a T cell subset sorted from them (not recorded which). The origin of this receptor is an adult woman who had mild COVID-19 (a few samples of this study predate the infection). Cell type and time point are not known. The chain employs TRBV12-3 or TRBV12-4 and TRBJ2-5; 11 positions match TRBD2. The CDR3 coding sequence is TGTGCCAGCAGGACTAGCGGGGTTCGAGAGACCCAGTACTTC. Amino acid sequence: CASRTSGVRETQYF.